The 17 T cell receptor beta chains reported below all come from one sample, sequenced in a study of blood T cell repertoires in COVID-19 (dated by TCRdb to 2018 to 2020). Library preparation was by the immunoSEQ multiplex PCR assay. TCRdb retrieved this table from immuneACCESS and kept in-frame rearrangements only. Not all clones are present; in checked studies, unresolved V genes account for under half, and no reason is known for the remainder. The sample table contains 150,000 to 250,000 clones; only one count was recorded for roughly nine tenths of them. Approximately 2% of the sample belongs to the ten largest clones. The sample was PBMCs or T cells enriched from blood (not recorded which). The source of these receptors is a woman between 25 and 40 years old who had recovered from COVID-19.

The CDR3 DNA follows: TGCGCCAGCAGCGCCCAGGGTACGAATGGCTACACCTTC. This translates into CASSAQGTNGYTF. V is TRBV5-1 and J is TRBJ1-2; perhaps TRBD1 as D (5 bases). The CDR3 contains 13 residues. Trimming stripped 4 bases from V and 6 bases from J, with 13 bases between. The germline CDR1 and CDR2 sequences are SGHRS and YFSETQ.

The CDR3 here is CASSPVRLVTQETQYF. CDR3 DNA: TGTGCCAGCTCACCGGTAAGACTGGTAACTCAAGAGACCCAGTACTTC. This rearrangement joins TRBV18 to TRBJ2-5; D is uncertain. The ends were cut back, 3 bases at V and 2 bases at J, with 16 bases in the middle. This CDR3 contains 16 residues. Germline assignment: CDR1 KGHSH and CDR2 LQKENI.

The chain joins TRBV7-9 to TRBJ1-3; 7 positions agree with TRBD1. V was clipped by 4 bases and J by 0 bases; unmatched bases: 6. Germline CDR1 reads SEHNR; CDR2 reads FQNEAQ (reference sequence). This CDR3 contains 16 residues. The CDR3: CASSSTRDSSGNTIYF. The CDR3 region has the DNA TGTGCCAGCAGCTCAACCCGGGACAGCTCTGGAAACACCATATATTTT.

This sequence joins TRBV5-1 and TRBJ1-2; D gene unclear. The V end lost 0 bases, the J end lost 8 bases, and 11 bases lay between the germline ends. The CDR3 has 13 amino acids. Germline CDR1 SGHRS, CDR2 YFSETQ. Written as DNA, the CDR3 is TGCGCCAGCAGCTTGGACAGCCTCTGGGGCTACACCTTC. It specifies CASSLDSLWGYTF. The full variable domain, in which reference TRBV5-1 and TRBJ1-2 provide the parts outside the CDR3, is KAGVTQTPRYLIKTRGQQVTLSCSPISGHRSVSWYQQTPGQGLQFLFEYFSETQRNKGNFPGRFSGRQFSNSRSEMNVSTLELGDSALYLCASSLDSLWGYTFGSGTRLTVV.

The genes are TRBV7-9 and TRBJ1-2, with 9 positions matching TRBD1. With 4 bases clipped from V and 2 bases from J, the junction kept 17 bases outside the gene matches. This CDR3 contains 19 residues. Germline V CDR1 and CDR2: SEHNR, FQNEAQ (reference sequence). As DNA, the CDR3 is TGTGCCAGCAGCTCCGAAATTCCCACTACAGGGGGCGCGAACTATGGCTACACCTTC. Translated, it gives CASSSEIPTTGGANYGYTF.

The gene calls are TRBV6-2 or TRBV6-3 and TRBJ1-6; a possible D gene is TRBD1 (5 bases). The germline gives CDR1 MNHEY, CDR2 SVGEGT. The CDR3 sequence is 16 residues long. V was shortened by 6 bases and J by 3 bases, with 15 bases between the two germline ends. CDR3 coding DNA: TGTGCCAGCAGCAACGGACCGGGGGACTATAATTCACCCCTCCACTTT. It specifies CASSNGPGDYNSPLHF.

The V and J genes are TRBV4-3 and TRBJ2-7; 9 bases are a match to TRBD1. CDR3 size: 16 residues. J gave up 6 bases and V 4 bases, and 13 bases lay outside the gene matches. Per the germline V gene, CDR1 is LGHNA and CDR2 is YSLEER. DNA for the CDR3: TGCGCCAGCAGCCGGACTTCGGACAGGGGACCTGGCGAGCAGTACTTC. It specifies CASSRTSDRGPGEQYF.

The genes are TRBV30 and TRBJ2-7; D is ambiguous. CDR1 GTSNPN and CDR2 SVGIG come from the germline V gene (reference sequence). Trimming took off 2 bases at V and 4 bases at J, with 12 bases between the two ends. The CDR3 runs 13 residues. As DNA, the CDR3 is TGTGCCTGGAGTCCGAGAGGTCGGTACGAGCAGTACTTC. Translating it yields CAWSPRGRYEQYF.

This chain uses TRBV7-9 with TRBJ1-5, with a tentative D call TRBD1 (5 bases). The CDR3 has 15 residues. V lost 3 bases and J 2 bases, leaving 11 bases between the germline ends. Germline CDR1 is SEHNR and CDR2 is FQNEAQ (reference sequence). This CDR3 reads CASSFGQGGNQPQHF. Written as DNA, the CDR3 is TGTGCCAGCAGCTTTGGGCAGGGTGGCAATCAGCCCCAGCATTTT.

The chain recombines TRBV11-2 with TRBJ2-3; unclear D gene. CDR1 is SGHAT and CDR2 is FQNNGV in the germline V gene. The CDR3 sequence is 16 residues long. Trimming took 0 bases from V and 0 from J, leaving 10 bases between them. CDR3 loop: CASSLERSSSTDTQYF. CDR3 in DNA: TGTGCCAGCAGCTTAGAGAGATCCTCTAGCACAGATACGCAGTATTTT.

The chain recombines TRBV2 with TRBJ2-2; D unclear. Germline CDR1 and CDR2: SNHLY and FYNNEI. The CDR3 runs 12 residues. The V end was cut by 7 bases, the J end by 2 bases, with 5 bases between. CDR3 in amino acids: CASNSNTGELFF. CDR3 in DNA: TGTGCCAGCAATAGCAACACCGGGGAGCTGTTTTTT.

This clone was counted between two and nine times. The chain combines TRBV20-1 with TRBJ2-2; 7 positions match TRBD2. The germline gives CDR1 DFQATT, CDR2 SNEGSKA (reference sequence). The CDR3 consists of 11 residues. V shed 6 bases and J 9 bases; nucleotides not matched to a gene: 4. The CDR3 nucleotides read TGCAGTGCAAAGACTAGCTGGGAGCTGTTTTTT. This translates into CSAKTSWELFF.

This chain uses TRBV9 with TRBJ2-7, with 8 bases matching TRBD1. This CDR3 contains 14 residues. V trimming: 0 bases; J trimming: 4 bases; junction bases outside the gene matches: 3. Per germline, CDR1 SGDLS and CDR2 YYNGEE. CDR3 residues: CASSVGTGRYEQYF. For the CDR3, the DNA is TGTGCCAGCAGCGTAGGGACAGGGAGGTACGAGCAGTACTTC.

V and J are TRBV24-1 and TRBJ1-2; TRBD1 matches at 8 bases. V lost 0 bases and J lost 4; bases outside the gene matches: 9. CDR3 length equals 17 residues. Germline CDR1 KGHDR, CDR2 SFDVKD. DNA for the CDR3: TGTGCCACCAGTGATTTGGGCCCAGGGGGCGATGGCTATGGCTACACCTTC. It specifies CATSDLGPGGDGYGYTF.

The DNA for the CDR3 is TGCAGCGCGGCGTCTCAGGGGGACTATGGCTACACCTTC. Protein product: CSAASQGDYGYTF. This chain links TRBV29-1 with TRBJ1-2; 7 positions match TRBD1. Trimming at V came to 7 bases and at J to 3 bases, leaving 8 bases not matched to a gene. The germline gives CDR1 SQVTM, CDR2 ANQGSEA. This CDR3 has 13 amino acids.

The chain joins TRBV9 to TRBJ1-1; D gene ambiguous. Germline assignment: CDR1 SGDLS and CDR2 YYNGEE. There are 11 residues in the CDR3. V shed 7 bases and J shed 2 bases, with 6 bases lying between them. CDR3 coding DNA: TGTGCCAGCGCGACAAACACTGAAGCTTTCTTT. The encoded protein is CASATNTEAFF.

The chain links TRBV19 to TRBJ1-3; 11 bases line up with TRBD1. The CDR3 contains 17 residues. The trim removed 3 bases at V and 2 bases at J, leaving 6 bases unmatched. From germline, CDR1 is LNHDA and CDR2 SQIVND (reference sequence). This CDR3 is CASSIPPGQGAGNTIYF. The CDR3 DNA sequence: TGTGCCAGTAGTATCCCACCGGGACAGGGGGCTGGAAACACCATATATTTT.